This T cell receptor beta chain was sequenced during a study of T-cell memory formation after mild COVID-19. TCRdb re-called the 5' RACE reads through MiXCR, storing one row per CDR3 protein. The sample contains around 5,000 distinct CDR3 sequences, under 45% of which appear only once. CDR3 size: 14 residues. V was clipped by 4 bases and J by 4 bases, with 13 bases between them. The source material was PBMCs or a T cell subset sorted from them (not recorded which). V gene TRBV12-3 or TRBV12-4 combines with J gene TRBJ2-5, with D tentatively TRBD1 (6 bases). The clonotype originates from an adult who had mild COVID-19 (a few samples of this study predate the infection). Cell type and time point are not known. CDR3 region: CASSSPGVRETQYF. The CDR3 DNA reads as TGTGCCAGCAGTTCTCCAGGGGTCCGAGAGACCCAGTACTTC.